These 9 T cell receptor beta chains originate from one sample sequenced in a study of T cells after yellow fever vaccination. In TCRdb, the 5' RACE reads were re-called with MiXCR into one record per CDR3 protein. The table records a few hundred thousand distinct CDR3 sequences, less than 9.5% of them present only once. The sequencing here drew on PBMCs, taken 35 to 50 days after the first yellow fever vaccination. The receptors shown here come from a man between 18 and 29 years old who received the YFV17D yellow fever vaccine.

This chain connects TRBV19 to TRBJ1-6; D remains ambiguous. The germline V gene encodes CDR1 LNHDA and CDR2 SQIVND (reference sequence). Trimming removed 3 bases from V and 6 bases from J, with 9 bases in between. This CDR3 contains 14 residues. The CDR3 nucleotides read TGTGCCAGTAGTATGGTCCAAGTTAATTCACCCCTCCACTTT. Protein: CASSMVQVNSPLHF.

This clonotype has at least ten counts. For the CDR3, the DNA is TGCGCCAGCAGCTTGGCCGTAACAGATACGCAGTATTTT. This gives the protein CASSLAVTDTQYF. This sequence joins TRBV5-1 and TRBJ2-3; D remains ambiguous. Trimming took off 0 bases at V and 3 bases at J, with 5 bases between the two ends. This CDR3 is built from 13 residues. Germline lookup yields CDR1 SGHRS and CDR2 YFSETQ.

The CDR3 sequence: CSVGGRTPIETQYF. In DNA, the CDR3 is TGCAGCGTTGGGGGGAGGACACCTATAGAGACCCAGTACTTC. V gene TRBV29-1 combines with J gene TRBJ2-5; D might be TRBD2 (6 bases). V was clipped by 4 bases and J by 4 bases, with 16 bases between them. Germline values: CDR1 SQVTM, CDR2 ANQGSEA. This CDR3 spans 14 amino acids.

The rearrangement joins TRBV5-4 to TRBJ1-4, with a weak D call TRBD1 (5 bases). Trimming pared 1 base from V and 0 bases from J, leaving 13 bases between. Germline CDR1 SGHNT, CDR2 YYREEE (reference sequence). The CDR3 has 17 residues. The DNA for the CDR3 is TGTGCCAGCAGCTTGTGGGGCAAAACAGCAACTAATGAAAAACTGTTTTTT. This sequence encodes CASSLWGKTATNEKLFF.

This clonotype showed up just a few times. The genes are TRBV11-2 and TRBJ1-2, with a weak D call TRBD1 (6 bases). Germline CDR1 reads SGHAT; CDR2 reads FQNNGV. The CDR3 has 13 residues. Trimming took off 5 bases at V and 6 bases at J, with 13 bases between the two ends. DNA for the CDR3: TGTGCCAGCAGCCTAGGACAGTCAAATGGCTACACCTTC. This sequence encodes CASSLGQSNGYTF.

J is TRBJ2-7 and V is TRBV30; D gene ambiguous. The V gene's germline CDR1 is GTSNPN and CDR2 SVGIG (reference sequence). V shed 1 base and J shed 3 bases, with 4 bases lying between them. This CDR3 region has 11 residues. The CDR3 is CAWSDLYEQYF. In DNA form, the CDR3 reads TGTGCCTGGAGTGACCTCTACGAGCAGTACTTC.

At least ten counts were recorded for this clonotype. The chain links TRBV7-2 to TRBJ2-5; D uncertain. V lost 3 bases to trimming and J lost 4 bases, with 18 bases between them. The germline CDR1 and CDR2 sequences are SGHTA and FQGNSA. The length of the CDR3 is 16 residues. The CDR3 nucleotides are TGTGCCAGCAGCTTTCAGGCGGTGACGATGTTAGAGACCCAGTACTTC. Translation gives CASSFQAVTMLETQYF.

This clonotype showed up many times. This chain connects TRBV4-3 to TRBJ1-5, with D hard to call. This CDR3 contains 14 residues. The germline V gene has CDR1 LGHNA and CDR2 YSLEER. Trimming stripped 0 bases from V and 9 bases from J, with 12 bases between. CDR3 loop: CASSQEGDGRPQHF. CDR3 in DNA: TGCGCCAGCAGCCAAGAAGGCGACGGACGGCCCCAGCATTTT.

The chain uses TRBV6-1 and TRBJ1-1, with no clear D. The germline V gene encodes CDR1 MNHNS and CDR2 SASEGT. This CDR3 region has 15 residues. The germline V and J ends were trimmed by 6 bases and 0 bases, with 14 bases remaining between them. The CDR3 coding sequence is TGTGCCAGCAGCCTTCGGCGGGCGTTGAACACTGAAGCTTTCTTT. Translation: CASSLRRALNTEAFF.